A selection of T cell receptor beta chains follows, all from one sample in a study of cytomegalovirus exposure and HLA in healthy donors. Assay used: immunoSEQ multiplex PCR; TCRdb lists only in-frame clones, some missing. The sample is made up of roughly 43,000 clones, and the top ten hold under 1.4% of it. The sequenced sample consisted of PBMCs. The receptors shown here come from a woman aged 40-49 years in good health and CMV-seronegative. CDR3s include the opening cysteine and the closing phenylalanine or tryptophan. The order of the fields is CDR3 DNA, CDR3 protein, V gene, D gene, J gene. D genes are given only for firm matches.

CDR3nt: TGTGCCAGCTCCTTCTCCGGGACAGTGAACACTGAAGATTTCTTT
CDR3aa: CASSFSGTVNTEDFF
v_gene: TRBV25-1
d_gene: TRBD1
j_gene: TRBJ1-1

CDR3nt: TGCGCCAGCAGCTTGGTGGGGACAGGGGGGTTTGATCATGGCTACACCTTC
CDR3aa: CASSLVGTGGFDHGYTF
v_gene: TRBV5-1
d_gene: TRBD1
j_gene: TRBJ1-2

CDR3nt: TGTGCCAGCTCACCACGTGGTGAGAGGTTAGGGGGCACACCAGATACGCAGTATTTT
CDR3aa: CASSPRGERLGGTPDTQYF
v_gene: TRBV18
d_gene: TRBD1
j_gene: TRBJ2-3

CDR3nt: TGTGCCAGCAGTGTAACTAGTAACGCAGATACGCAGTATTTT
CDR3aa: CASSVTSNADTQYF
v_gene: TRBV6-6
d_gene: NA
j_gene: TRBJ2-3

CDR3nt: TGTGCCAGCAGCGGGGAAGAGGACAGCTACGTCGCGGAAGCTTTCTTT
CDR3aa: CASSGEEDSYVAEAFF
v_gene: TRBV5-4
d_gene: NA
j_gene: TRBJ1-1

CDR3nt: TGTGCCAGCAGCCAAGCCGGTATGGGTGGAGGGACTGAAGCTTTCTTT
CDR3aa: CASSQAGMGGGTEAFF
v_gene: TRBV4-2
d_gene: NA
j_gene: TRBJ1-1

CDR3nt: TGTGCCAGCAGGGCTGTTTTCCTGAACACTGAAGCTTTCTTT
CDR3aa: CASRAVFLNTEAFF
v_gene: TRBV7-9
d_gene: NA
j_gene: TRBJ1-1

CDR3nt: TGTGCCAGCAGCTCCTCACTAGTTAGCACAGATACGCAGTATTTT
CDR3aa: CASSSSLVSTDTQYF
v_gene: TRBV7-9
d_gene: NA
j_gene: TRBJ2-3

CDR3nt: TGCGCCAGCAGCTTGGACGGGTCCGGCGGCCAGCCCCAGCATTTT
CDR3aa: CASSLDGSGGQPQHF
v_gene: TRBV5-1
d_gene: NA
j_gene: TRBJ1-5

CDR3nt: TGCGCCAGCAGCGGGGGGTCAACGAACACTGAAGCTTTCTTT
CDR3aa: CASSGGSTNTEAFF
v_gene: TRBV5-1
d_gene: NA
j_gene: TRBJ1-1

CDR3nt: TGTGCCAGCAGCTTAGGAGGTACAGGGACCTACACTGAAGCTTTCTTT
CDR3aa: CASSLGGTGTYTEAFF
v_gene: TRBV7-9
d_gene: NA
j_gene: TRBJ1-1

CDR3nt: TGTGCCAGCAGCCCCGGACTAGCGGGAGTATGGAATGAGCAGTTCTTC
CDR3aa: CASSPGLAGVWNEQFF
v_gene: TRBV5-6
d_gene: TRBD2
j_gene: TRBJ2-1

CDR3nt: TGTGCCAGCAGTTTCGCAGGGAACGAGCAGTACTTC
CDR3aa: CASSFAGNEQYF
v_gene: TRBV28
d_gene: NA
j_gene: TRBJ2-7

CDR3nt: TGTGCCAGTAGTGGGACAGTCTACGAGCAGTACTTC
CDR3aa: CASSGTVYEQYF
v_gene: TRBV19
d_gene: TRBD1
j_gene: TRBJ2-7

CDR3nt: TGCGCCAGCGGACAGGGCTACTCCTACGAGCAGTACTTC
CDR3aa: CASGQGYSYEQYF
v_gene: TRBV5-1
d_gene: TRBD1
j_gene: TRBJ2-7

CDR3nt: TGTGCCAGCAGTTTGACGGGGACTGAAGCTTTCTTT
CDR3aa: CASSLTGTEAFF
v_gene: TRBV7-9
d_gene: NA
j_gene: TRBJ1-1

CDR3nt: TGTGCCAGCAGCTGGGACAGGGGAGGTGAAAAGGGTAATGAAAAACTGTTTTTT
CDR3aa: CASSWDRGGEKGNEKLFF
v_gene: TRBV7-6
d_gene: TRBD1
j_gene: TRBJ1-4

CDR3nt: TGCGCCAGCAGCCGGGAACATCAGGGAGGGGGAAACACCATATATTTT
CDR3aa: CASSREHQGGGNTIYF
v_gene: TRBV4-3
d_gene: NA
j_gene: TRBJ1-3

CDR3nt: TGTGCCAGCAGTCTAGAAAGGCAGTCCGAGCAGTACTTC
CDR3aa: CASSLERQSEQYF
v_gene: TRBV6-1
d_gene: NA
j_gene: TRBJ2-7

CDR3nt: TGTGCCAGCAGATCAAGTAGCGGGACCGCCTACGAGCAGTACTTC
CDR3aa: CASRSSSGTAYEQYF
v_gene: TRBV28
d_gene: TRBD2
j_gene: TRBJ2-7

CDR3nt: TGCAGCGTTGAAGAGGGACAGTCTAACTATGGCTACACCTTC
CDR3aa: CSVEEGQSNYGYTF
v_gene: TRBV29-1
d_gene: TRBD1
j_gene: TRBJ1-2

CDR3nt: TGTGCCAGCAGCGTAGATTCGGGGGAGACCCAGTACTTC
CDR3aa: CASSVDSGETQYF
v_gene: TRBV9
d_gene: NA
j_gene: TRBJ2-5

CDR3nt: TGTGCCATCAGTGAGTCCAGGACAGGGGGAGAAGATACGCAGTATTTT
CDR3aa: CAISESRTGGEDTQYF
v_gene: TRBV10-3
d_gene: TRBD1
j_gene: TRBJ2-3

CDR3nt: TGTGCCAGCTCCCAGAACTACGAGCAGTACTTC
CDR3aa: CASSQNYEQYF
v_gene: TRBV18
d_gene: NA
j_gene: TRBJ2-7

CDR3nt: TGTGCCAGCAGTTATCGGCGGGAGGGCCTCTACGAGCAGTACTTC
CDR3aa: CASSYRREGLYEQYF
v_gene: TRBV6-6
d_gene: TRBD2
j_gene: TRBJ2-7

CDR3nt: TGCGCCAGCAGCTTAAACCCTGCAGGGGATAAAGAGACCCAGTACTTC
CDR3aa: CASSLNPAGDKETQYF
v_gene: TRBV5-1
d_gene: NA
j_gene: TRBJ2-5